The 8 T cell receptor beta chains in this list originate from one sample, sequenced in a study of early T cells in non-severe SARS-CoV-2 infection. TCRdb used MiXCR to reprocess the 5' RACE reads, holding one entry per CDR3 protein. There are 25,000 to 30,000 distinct CDR3 sequences in the sample; roughly 5.6% occur only once, and roughly 0.88% lies in the top ten. Sequenced sample: whole blood. The receptor set was obtained from an adult who was a healthcare worker with PCR-confirmed SARS-CoV-2 infection or an uninfected control (not recorded which).

This clonotype was observed a handful of times. The rearrangement uses TRBV7-8 and TRBJ1-1, with TRBD1 as a possible D gene (5 bases). Germline V gene data show CDR1 as SGHVS and CDR2 as FQNEAQ. The CDR3 totals 13 residues. V was cut by 2 bases and J by 7 bases, with 11 bases left in between. CDR3 in amino acids: CASSLRRGGEAFF. The CDR3, as DNA: TGTGCCAGCAGCTTAAGAAGGGGCGGTGAAGCTTTCTTT.

This clonotype was observed many times. At one end, the junction sequence differs from germline, possibly due to a read error. The chain carries TRBV10-3 and TRBJ1-3; D uncertain. Germline V gene data show CDR1 as ENHRY and CDR2 as SYGVKD. The CDR3 has 11 amino acids. CDR3 residues: CAISESSWALF. Here the CDR3 DNA reads TGTGCCATCAGTGAGTCTAGCTGGGCCCTCTTT.

This clonotype showed up just a few times. CDR3 DNA sequence: TGTGCCAGCAGCTTATCCGGGGGCAGCTCCTACAATGAGCAGTTCTTC. The encoded protein is CASSLSGGSSYNEQFF. The chain couples TRBV11-2 to TRBJ2-1, with D perhaps being TRBD1 or TRBD2 (6 bases each). The CDR3 is 16 residues long. Germline CDR1 reads SGHAT; CDR2 reads FQNNGV. Between the trimmed V and J ends, which lost 2 bases and 0 bases, there was a span of 11 bases.

The table lists this clonotype with many counts. The chain joins TRBV19 to TRBJ2-1, with TRBD2 matching 8 bases. Germline trimming cut 1 base from V and 8 bases from J; bases unmatched to any gene: 7. The CDR3 totals 15 residues. The germline V gene has CDR1 LNHDA and CDR2 SQIVND (reference sequence). This CDR3 is CASSIGSGGAYEQFF. DNA for the CDR3: TGTGCCAGTAGTATAGGTTCCGGGGGGGCCTATGAGCAGTTCTTC.

This clonotype was counted many times. This chain joins TRBV28 and TRBJ1-2; D call uncertain. There are 13 residues in the CDR3. Trimming removed 3 bases at V and 8 bases at J, with 13 bases between. Germline lookup yields CDR1 MDHEN and CDR2 SYDVKM. The DNA for the CDR3 is TGTGCCAGCAGTTTTGGACGGGGATTAGGCTACACCTTC. Translating it yields CASSFGRGLGYTF.

This clonotype was recorded a few times. The chain recombines TRBV12-3 or TRBV12-4 with TRBJ2-7, with D hard to call. This CDR3 contains 15 residues. Trimming left V 1 base short and J 4 bases short, with 14 bases between. The CDR3 bases are TGTGCCAGCAGTTTAGAGATGCAGTCAGAGTACGAGCAGTACTTC. The encoded protein is CASSLEMQSEYEQYF.

This clonotype is termed medium-sized. The chain uses TRBV12-5 and TRBJ2-1; D not resolved. V lost 1 base and J lost 3, with 1 base in between. CDR3 length: 12 residues. CDR1 and CDR2 from the germline V gene are LGHNT and FRNRAP. CDR3 loop: CASGLDYNEQFF. In DNA, the CDR3 is TGTGCTAGTGGTTTGGACTACAATGAGCAGTTCTTC.

This clonotype has a handful of counts. CDR3 coding DNA: TGTGCTAGTGGTTTGGGCCACAAACAGGGGGCTGTCACAGATACGCAGTATTTT. As protein: CASGLGHKQGAVTDTQYF. This sequence joins TRBV12-5 and TRBJ2-3; 9 nucleotides align to TRBD1. The CDR3 length is 18 residues. J gave up 2 bases and V 1 base, and 10 bases lay outside the gene matches. Germline values: CDR1 LGHNT, CDR2 FRNRAP.